This T cell receptor (beta chain) was captured in a study of blood T cell repertoires in COVID-19. Study-wide background: Nucleic acid was either cDNA or gDNA, and it came from T cells, B-cell-depleted T cells, or PBMCs.

Generated by immunoSEQ multiplex PCR, the TCRdb table keeps only in-frame clones and is missing some. Of about 160,000 clones listed, approximately 78% are singletons. There are 14 residues in the CDR3. Germline CDR1 SGHAT, CDR2 FQNNGV. Trimming removed 5 bases at V and 0 bases at J, with 10 bases between. The chain recombines TRBV11-2 with TRBJ2-5; D may be TRBD1 (6 bases). The source of this sequence is a human donor with acute or convalescent COVID-19. The donor label of this sample is uncertain. Input material: peripheral blood. CDR3 loop: CASSPDRYQETQYF. CDR3 bases: TGTGCCAGCAGCCCCGACAGGTACCAAGAGACCCAGTACTTC.